This TCR beta chain is drawn from a study of T cell repertoires in cytomegalovirus infection. Study-wide background: Peptides in the study included HLA-C-restricted and HLA-B-restricted CMV epitopes.

Study-level findings and limits: Carriage of CMV together with the relevant HLA was identifiable through cumulative public TCR beta family frequency. Across the ex vivo response, the dominant clonotypes were HLA-C-restricted CMV-specific TCR beta clonotypes.

About this clonotype: Its antigen is unknown. One end of the junction varies from germline; a read error may be responsible.

TCRdb processed the reads anew with MiXCR; each CDR3 protein has one entry. The sample has fewer than 650,000 distinct CDR3 sequences, over 35% seen once. Germline V gene lookup returns CDR1 SGHKS and CDR2 YYEKEE (reference sequence). The CDR3 is 16 amino acids. The chain employs TRBV5-5 and TRBJ1-2, with 8 bases aligning to TRBD1. Material: cultured PBMCs, obtained from culture after CMV antigen stimulation. The receptor was derived from a human donor in good health (CMV status not recorded). Some clones in this sample may be carry-over from other donors' samples. The CDR3 DNA is TGTGCCAGCAAAGCGGGTTTAAGGACAGGGAACTATGACTACACCTTC. It encodes CASKAGLRTGNYDYTF. Variable domain in full (rest from reference TRBV5-5 and TRBJ1-2): DAGVTQSPTHLIKTRGQQVTLRCSPISGHKSVSWYQQVLGQGPQFIFQYYEKEERGRGNFPDRFSARQFPNYSSELNVNALLLGDSALYLCASKAGLRTGNYDYTFGSGTRLTVV.